The text below deals with one T cell receptor beta chain. This specimen belongs to a study of blood T cell repertoires in COVID-19. The overall study: Samples taken during acute and convalescent COVID-19 were collected in the United States, Italy and Spain. PBMCs, B-cell-depleted T cells, or T cells were the source of the cDNA or gDNA that made up the material.

CDR3 size: 16 residues. CDR1 is SEHNR, CDR2 FQNEAQ, per germline (reference sequence). Trimming took off 3 bases at V and 4 bases at J, with 17 bases between the two ends. Original analysis: For nucleated cells, counts were estimated from reference gene primer amplification. TCRdb keeps only in-frame clones here, not all; method: immunoSEQ multiplex PCR. V and J calls and clone size come straight from that table; D and trimming were deduced from the DNA. The sample lists 57,000 or so clones, approximately 84% occurring once. V usage is TRBV7-9 and J usage is TRBJ2-3; maybe TRBD1 (5 bases). Specimen: peripheral blood. This TCR was recovered from a man between 70 and 80 years old with active COVID-19. In nucleotides, the CDR3 is TGTGCCAGCAGCTTGTCTGCTGCCTCCAGGGCAGATACGCAGTATTTT. Its protein product is CASSLSAASRADTQYF.